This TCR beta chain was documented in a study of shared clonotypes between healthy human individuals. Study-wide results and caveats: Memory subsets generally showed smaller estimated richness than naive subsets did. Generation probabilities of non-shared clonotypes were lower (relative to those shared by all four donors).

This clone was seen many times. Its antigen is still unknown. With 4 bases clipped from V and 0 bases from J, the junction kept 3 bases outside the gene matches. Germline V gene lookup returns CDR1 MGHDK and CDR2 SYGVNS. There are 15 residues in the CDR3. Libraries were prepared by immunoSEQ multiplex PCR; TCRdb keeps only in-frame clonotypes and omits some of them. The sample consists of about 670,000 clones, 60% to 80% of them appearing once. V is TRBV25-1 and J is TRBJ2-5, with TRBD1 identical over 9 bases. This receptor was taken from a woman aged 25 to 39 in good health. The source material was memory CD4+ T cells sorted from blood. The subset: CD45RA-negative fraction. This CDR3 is CASSGGQGNQETQYF. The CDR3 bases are TGTGCCAGCAGTGGGGGACAGGGCAACCAAGAGACCCAGTACTTC. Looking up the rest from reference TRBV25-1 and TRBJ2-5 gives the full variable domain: EADIYQTPRYLVIGTGKKITLECSQTMGHDKMYWYQQDPGMELHLIHYSYGVNSTEKGDLSSESTVSRIRTEHFPLTLESARPSHTSQYLCASSGGQGNQETQYFGPGTRLLVL.